Listed below are T cell receptor beta chains from one sample, sequenced in a study of OX40 agonist ivuxolimab in advanced cancers. The data were produced by immunoSEQ multiplex PCR, yet TCRdb's version contains in-frame clones alone and is incomplete. The table includes more than 80,000 clones, about 90% detected once. The sequences come from CD4+ or CD8+ T cells sorted from blood, collected in a trial of the OX40 agonist ivuxolimab. These receptor sequences come from an adult with an advanced solid tumor such as melanoma, head and neck, liver or kidney cancer. Both conserved end residues are trimmed from each CDR3.

>TRBJ2-1|TRBV9
ASSVVGGTPNNEQF
>TRBJ2-7|TRBV19
ASSARDRRDEQY
>TRBJ2-4|TRBV2
ASGRTEGRNNIQY
>TRBJ2-7|TRBV10-3
AISQGVRDEQY
>TRBJ2-1|TRBV2
ASSEGSGFSYNEQF
>TRBJ2-7|TRBV6-5
ASSYPGGLEQY
>TRBJ2-1|TRBV4-1
ASSPIGGDQQF
>TRBJ2-1|TRBV2
AIPSGGAGNEQF
>TRBJ2-1|TRBV11-1
ASSLGPAGGFDEQF
>TRBJ2-5|TRBV28
ASSFIGQETQY
>TRBJ2-3|TRBV30
AWERDTQY
>TRBJ2-7|TRBV28
ASSLRTGEQY
>TRBJ2-1|TRBV7-2
ASSLGLAGYNEQF
>TRBJ1-6|TRBV27
ASSLSGPGARNSPLH
>TRBJ1-6|TRBV6-5
ASSYSSVSPLH
>TRBJ2-1|TRBV13
ASSPGLADYNEQF
>TRBJ2-1|TRBV28
ASSQLRGEENNEQF
>TRBJ2-5|TRBV12-5
ASAGGWTQY
>TRBJ2-5|TRBV28
ASSLLETQY
>TRBJ2-7|TRBV11-2
ASSYLSHEQY
>TRBJ1-4|TRBV4-3
ASSPTFATNEKLF
>TRBJ2-5|TRBV7-9
ASSLVVTVLEETQY
>TRBJ1-3|TRBV30
AWSDKAGWIGNTIY
>TRBJ1-5|TRBV27
ASGGRGPQH
>TRBJ2-3|TRBV27
ASSLLPTSGRDTQY
>TRBJ2-1|TRBV28
ASSLAGGDNEQF